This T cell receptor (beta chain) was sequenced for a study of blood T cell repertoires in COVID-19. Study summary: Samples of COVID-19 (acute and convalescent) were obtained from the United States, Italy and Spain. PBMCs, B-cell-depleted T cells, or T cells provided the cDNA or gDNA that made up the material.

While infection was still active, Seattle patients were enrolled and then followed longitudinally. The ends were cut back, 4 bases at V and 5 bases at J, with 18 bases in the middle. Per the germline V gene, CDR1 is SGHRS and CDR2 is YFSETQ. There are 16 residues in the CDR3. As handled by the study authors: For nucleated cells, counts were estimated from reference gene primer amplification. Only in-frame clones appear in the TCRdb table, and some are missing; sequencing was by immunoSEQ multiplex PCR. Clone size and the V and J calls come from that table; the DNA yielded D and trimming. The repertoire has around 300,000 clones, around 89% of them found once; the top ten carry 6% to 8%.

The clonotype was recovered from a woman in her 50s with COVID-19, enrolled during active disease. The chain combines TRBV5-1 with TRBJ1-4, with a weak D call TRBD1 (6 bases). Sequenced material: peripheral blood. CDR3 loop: CASSPPTGTQNEKLFF. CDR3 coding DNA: TGCGCCAGCAGCCCTCCTACAGGGACCCAGAATGAAAAACTGTTTTTT.